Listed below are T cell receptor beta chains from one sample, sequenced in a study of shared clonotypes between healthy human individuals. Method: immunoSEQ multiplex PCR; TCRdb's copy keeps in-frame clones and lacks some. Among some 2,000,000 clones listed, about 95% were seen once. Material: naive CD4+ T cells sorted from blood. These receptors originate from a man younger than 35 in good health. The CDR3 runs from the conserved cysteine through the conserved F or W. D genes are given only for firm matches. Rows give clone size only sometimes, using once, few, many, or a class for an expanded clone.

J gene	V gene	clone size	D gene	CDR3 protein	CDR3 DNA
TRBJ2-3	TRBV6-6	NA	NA	CALGGNTDTQYF	TGTGCTCTCGGTGGTAACACAGATACGCAGTATTTT
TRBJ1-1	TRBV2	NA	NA	CASNANYRTFF	TGTGCCAGCAATGCAAACTACAGGACTTTCTTT
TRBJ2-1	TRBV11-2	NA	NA	CASSLDRVERFF	TGTGCCAGCAGCTTAGACAGGGTGGAGCGGTTCTTC
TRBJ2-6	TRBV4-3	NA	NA	CASSKNTGSGANVLTF	TGCGCCAGCAGCAAAAATACAGGGTCTGGGGCCAACGTCCTGACTTTC
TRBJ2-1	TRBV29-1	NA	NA	CSITSLAEQFF	TGCAGCATCACTAGCTTGGCTGAGCAGTTCTTC
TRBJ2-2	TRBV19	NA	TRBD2	CASRYGLAADTGELFF	TGTGCCAGTAGATATGGACTAGCGGCTGACACCGGGGAGCTGTTTTTT
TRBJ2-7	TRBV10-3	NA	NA	CAISDARTYEQYF	TGTGCCATCAGTGACGCCCGAACCTACGAGCAGTACTTC
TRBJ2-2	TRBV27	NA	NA	CASSVSAPGELFF	TGTGCCAGCAGTGTTTCCGCACCCGGGGAGCTGTTTTTT
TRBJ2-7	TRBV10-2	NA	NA	CASSEFNRVALSDEQYF	TGCGCCAGCAGTGAATTCAACAGGGTAGCCCTTTCCGACGAGCAGTACTTC
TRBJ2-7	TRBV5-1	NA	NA	CASSRTGSSYEQYF	TGCGCCAGCAGCCGTACAGGGAGCTCCTACGAGCAGTACTTC
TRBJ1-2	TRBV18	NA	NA	CASSQGVESYGYTF	TGTGCCAGCTCACAAGGGGTTGAATCCTATGGCTACACCTTC
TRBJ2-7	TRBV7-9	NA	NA	CASSWVTGSSGEQYF	TGTGCCAGCAGCTGGGTTACAGGGTCGTCCGGTGAGCAGTACTTC
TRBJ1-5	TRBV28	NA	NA	CASTRRVAQPQHF	TGTGCCAGCACCCGGCGGGTGGCTCAGCCCCAGCATTTT
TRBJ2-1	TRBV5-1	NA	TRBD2	CASRPSGYSYNEQFF	TGCGCCAGCAGGCCTAGCGGGTACTCCTACAATGAGCAGTTCTTC
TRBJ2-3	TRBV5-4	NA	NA	CASSTEAVPDTQYF	TGTGCCAGCAGCACGGAGGCGGTTCCAGATACGCAGTATTTT
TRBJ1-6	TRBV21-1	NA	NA	CASSKGTGTDNSPLHF	TGTGCCAGCAGCAAGGGCACCGGGACAGATAATTCACCCCTCCACTTT
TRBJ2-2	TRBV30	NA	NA	CAWSIQGNGELFF	TGTGCCTGGAGTATACAGGGAAACGGGGAGCTGTTTTTT
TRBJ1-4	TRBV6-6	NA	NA	CASSPGTFNEKLFF	TGTGCCAGCAGCCCCGGGACTTTTAATGAAAAACTGTTTTTT
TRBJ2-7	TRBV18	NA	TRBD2	CASSASGGAYEQYF	TGTGCCAGCTCAGCTAGCGGGGGGGCCTACGAGCAGTACTTC
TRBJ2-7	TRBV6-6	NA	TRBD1	CASSYPGTGGEQYF	TGTGCCAGCAGTTACCCCGGGACAGGGGGGGAGCAGTACTTC
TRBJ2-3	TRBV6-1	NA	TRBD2	CASRTSGTDTQYF	TGTGCCAGCAGAACTAGCGGGACAGATACGCAGTATTTT
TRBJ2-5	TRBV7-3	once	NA	CASSPTDAKGETQYF	TGTGCCAGCAGCCCGACGGACGCTAAGGGGGAGACCCAGTACTTC
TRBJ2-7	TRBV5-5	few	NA	CASSRDISYEQYF	TGTGCCAGCAGCCGGGACATCTCCTACGAGCAGTACTTC
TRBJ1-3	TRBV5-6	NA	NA	CASSLRSGLYMDTIYF	TGTGCCAGCAGCTTGCGCTCGGGGCTGTACATGGACACCATATATTTT
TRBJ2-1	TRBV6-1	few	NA	CASSSRTDNEQFF	TGTGCCAGCAGTTCCAGGACGGATAATGAGCAGTTCTTC
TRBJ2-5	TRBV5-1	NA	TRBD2	CASSPGTSGVQETQYF	TGCGCCAGCAGCCCAGGGACTAGCGGGGTCCAAGAGACCCAGTACTTC
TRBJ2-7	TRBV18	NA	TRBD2	CASSPLSAGAPYEQYF	TGTGCCAGCTCACCACTTTCAGCGGGAGCTCCCTACGAGCAGTACTTC
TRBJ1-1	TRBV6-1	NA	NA	CASSERRGQRVMNTEAFF	TGTGCCAGCAGTGAAAGGAGAGGGCAGCGAGTCATGAACACTGAAGCTTTCTTT
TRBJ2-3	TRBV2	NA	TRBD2	CASSSSGGFDTQYF	TGTGCCAGCAGCTCTAGCGGGGGGTTTGATACGCAGTATTTT
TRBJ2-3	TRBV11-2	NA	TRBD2	CASSSILAGVSTDTQYF	TGTGCCAGCAGCTCCATACTAGCGGGAGTTTCGACAGATACGCAGTATTTT
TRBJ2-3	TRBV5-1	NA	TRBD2	CASSSQAGGTDTQYF	TGCGCCAGCAGCTCCCAAGCGGGAGGCACAGATACGCAGTATTTT
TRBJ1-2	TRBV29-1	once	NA	CSVEDRRGGYTF	TGCAGCGTTGAAGACAGACGAGGAGGCTACACCTTC
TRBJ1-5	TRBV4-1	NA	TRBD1	CASSHVSLAGTANSGNQPQHF	TGCGCCAGCAGCCACGTAAGCCTCGCCGGGACAGCGAACTCTGGCAATCAGCCCCAGCATTTT
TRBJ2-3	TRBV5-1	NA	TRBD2	CASSSASGGTDTQYF	TGCGCCAGCAGCTCGGCTAGCGGGGGGACAGATACGCAGTATTTT
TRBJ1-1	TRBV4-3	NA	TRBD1	CASSQRQGATEAFF	TGCGCCAGCAGCCAACGTCAGGGGGCCACTGAAGCTTTCTTT
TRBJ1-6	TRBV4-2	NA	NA	CASSLGLSNSPLHF	TGTGCCAGCAGCCTGGGACTTAGTAATTCACCCCTCCACTTT
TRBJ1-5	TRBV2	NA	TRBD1	CASREGQGNQPQHF	TGTGCCAGTCGGGAGGGACAGGGGAATCAGCCCCAGCATTTT
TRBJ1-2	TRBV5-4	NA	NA	CASSLVDRTNYGYTF	TGTGCCAGCAGCTTGGTCGACAGGACCAACTATGGCTACACCTTC
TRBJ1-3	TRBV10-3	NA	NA	CAISEGARSGNTIYF	TGTGCCATCAGTGAGGGGGCTCGCTCTGGAAACACCATATATTTT
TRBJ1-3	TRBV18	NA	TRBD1	CASSPKTGDGGNTIYF	TGTGCCAGCTCACCAAAAACAGGGGACGGTGGAAACACCATATATTTT
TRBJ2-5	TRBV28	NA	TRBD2	CASSFPSGGEPRGETQYF	TGTGCCAGCAGTTTTCCTAGCGGGGGGGAACCCCGGGGAGAGACCCAGTACTTC
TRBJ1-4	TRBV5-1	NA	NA	CASSTVLAGKIEKLFF	TGCGCCAGCAGCACCGTTCTGGCAGGGAAGATTGAAAAACTGTTTTTT
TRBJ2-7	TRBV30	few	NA	CAWSLGDPRYEQYF	TGTGCCTGGAGCCTAGGGGACCCGAGGTACGAGCAGTACTTC
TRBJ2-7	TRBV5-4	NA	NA	CASSLGRGRYEQYF	TGTGCCAGCAGCTTGGGTAGGGGTCGCTACGAGCAGTACTTC
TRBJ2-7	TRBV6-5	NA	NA	CASSYAAAYEQYF	TGTGCCAGCAGTTACGCAGCGGCCTACGAGCAGTACTTC
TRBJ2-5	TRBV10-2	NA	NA	CAPWIQETQYF	TGCGCCCCTTGGATTCAAGAGACCCAGTACTTC
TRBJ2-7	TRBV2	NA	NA	CASRRGFDEQYF	TGTGCCAGTAGGAGGGGTTTCGACGAGCAGTACTTC
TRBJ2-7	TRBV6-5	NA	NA	CASSYGLPRDEQYF	TGTGCCAGCAGTTACGGGCTCCCAAGAGACGAGCAGTACTTC
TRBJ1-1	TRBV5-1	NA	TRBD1	CASSTFPTGTGVVQREAFF	TGCGCCAGCAGCACATTCCCAACCGGGACAGGGGTCGTACAGCGAGAAGCTTTCTTT
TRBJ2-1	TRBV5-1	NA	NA	CASSLGSEIGNEQFF	TGCGCCAGCAGCTTGGGTAGCGAGATTGGTAATGAGCAGTTCTTC
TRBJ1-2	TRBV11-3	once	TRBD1	CASSFAGGDRSNYGYTF	TGTGCCAGCAGCTTCGCCGGCGGGGACAGATCAAACTACGGCTACACCTTC
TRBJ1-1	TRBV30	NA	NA	CAWSGQLNTEAFF	TGTGCCTGGAGTGGTCAGTTGAACACTGAAGCTTTCTTT
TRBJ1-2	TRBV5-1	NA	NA	CASSIDSYGYTF	TGCGCCAGCAGCATCGACAGCTATGGCTACACCTTC
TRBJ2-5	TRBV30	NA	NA	CAWSVRRGQETQYF	TGTGCCTGGAGTGTACGTCGGGGGCAAGAGACCCAGTACTTC
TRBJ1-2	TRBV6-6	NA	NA	CASSVRGRYDGYTF	TGTGCCAGCTCCGTACGGGGACGCTACGATGGCTACACCTTC